This T cell receptor (beta chain) derives from a study of T cell responses to AZD1222 COVID-19 vaccine. The repertoire was sequenced with immunoSEQ multiplex PCR; TCRdb's copy has only in-frame clones and lacks some. The table lists approximately 45,000 clones, 70% to 90% of them singletons. General observations from the study: Spike-specific TCR breadth and depth rose after two AZD1222 doses.

A note on this clone: Its specificity is unknown.

Trimming removed 4 bases at V and 8 bases at J, with 17 bases between. CDR1 and CDR2 from the germline V gene are SGHTA and FQGNSA. This CDR3 is 14 amino acids long. Second-dose groups at about 4 or about 12 weeks were pooled. The clonotype originates from an adult who received the AZD1222 COVID-19 vaccine. The sample here was peripheral blood, taken 28 days after the second AZD1222 dose. This chain uses TRBV7-2 with TRBJ1-2, with D maybe TRBD1 (5 bases). DNA for the CDR3: TGTGCCAGCAGCTCCCACCCAGGGAGGGGAGGCTACACCTTC. Encoded protein: CASSSHPGRGGYTF.